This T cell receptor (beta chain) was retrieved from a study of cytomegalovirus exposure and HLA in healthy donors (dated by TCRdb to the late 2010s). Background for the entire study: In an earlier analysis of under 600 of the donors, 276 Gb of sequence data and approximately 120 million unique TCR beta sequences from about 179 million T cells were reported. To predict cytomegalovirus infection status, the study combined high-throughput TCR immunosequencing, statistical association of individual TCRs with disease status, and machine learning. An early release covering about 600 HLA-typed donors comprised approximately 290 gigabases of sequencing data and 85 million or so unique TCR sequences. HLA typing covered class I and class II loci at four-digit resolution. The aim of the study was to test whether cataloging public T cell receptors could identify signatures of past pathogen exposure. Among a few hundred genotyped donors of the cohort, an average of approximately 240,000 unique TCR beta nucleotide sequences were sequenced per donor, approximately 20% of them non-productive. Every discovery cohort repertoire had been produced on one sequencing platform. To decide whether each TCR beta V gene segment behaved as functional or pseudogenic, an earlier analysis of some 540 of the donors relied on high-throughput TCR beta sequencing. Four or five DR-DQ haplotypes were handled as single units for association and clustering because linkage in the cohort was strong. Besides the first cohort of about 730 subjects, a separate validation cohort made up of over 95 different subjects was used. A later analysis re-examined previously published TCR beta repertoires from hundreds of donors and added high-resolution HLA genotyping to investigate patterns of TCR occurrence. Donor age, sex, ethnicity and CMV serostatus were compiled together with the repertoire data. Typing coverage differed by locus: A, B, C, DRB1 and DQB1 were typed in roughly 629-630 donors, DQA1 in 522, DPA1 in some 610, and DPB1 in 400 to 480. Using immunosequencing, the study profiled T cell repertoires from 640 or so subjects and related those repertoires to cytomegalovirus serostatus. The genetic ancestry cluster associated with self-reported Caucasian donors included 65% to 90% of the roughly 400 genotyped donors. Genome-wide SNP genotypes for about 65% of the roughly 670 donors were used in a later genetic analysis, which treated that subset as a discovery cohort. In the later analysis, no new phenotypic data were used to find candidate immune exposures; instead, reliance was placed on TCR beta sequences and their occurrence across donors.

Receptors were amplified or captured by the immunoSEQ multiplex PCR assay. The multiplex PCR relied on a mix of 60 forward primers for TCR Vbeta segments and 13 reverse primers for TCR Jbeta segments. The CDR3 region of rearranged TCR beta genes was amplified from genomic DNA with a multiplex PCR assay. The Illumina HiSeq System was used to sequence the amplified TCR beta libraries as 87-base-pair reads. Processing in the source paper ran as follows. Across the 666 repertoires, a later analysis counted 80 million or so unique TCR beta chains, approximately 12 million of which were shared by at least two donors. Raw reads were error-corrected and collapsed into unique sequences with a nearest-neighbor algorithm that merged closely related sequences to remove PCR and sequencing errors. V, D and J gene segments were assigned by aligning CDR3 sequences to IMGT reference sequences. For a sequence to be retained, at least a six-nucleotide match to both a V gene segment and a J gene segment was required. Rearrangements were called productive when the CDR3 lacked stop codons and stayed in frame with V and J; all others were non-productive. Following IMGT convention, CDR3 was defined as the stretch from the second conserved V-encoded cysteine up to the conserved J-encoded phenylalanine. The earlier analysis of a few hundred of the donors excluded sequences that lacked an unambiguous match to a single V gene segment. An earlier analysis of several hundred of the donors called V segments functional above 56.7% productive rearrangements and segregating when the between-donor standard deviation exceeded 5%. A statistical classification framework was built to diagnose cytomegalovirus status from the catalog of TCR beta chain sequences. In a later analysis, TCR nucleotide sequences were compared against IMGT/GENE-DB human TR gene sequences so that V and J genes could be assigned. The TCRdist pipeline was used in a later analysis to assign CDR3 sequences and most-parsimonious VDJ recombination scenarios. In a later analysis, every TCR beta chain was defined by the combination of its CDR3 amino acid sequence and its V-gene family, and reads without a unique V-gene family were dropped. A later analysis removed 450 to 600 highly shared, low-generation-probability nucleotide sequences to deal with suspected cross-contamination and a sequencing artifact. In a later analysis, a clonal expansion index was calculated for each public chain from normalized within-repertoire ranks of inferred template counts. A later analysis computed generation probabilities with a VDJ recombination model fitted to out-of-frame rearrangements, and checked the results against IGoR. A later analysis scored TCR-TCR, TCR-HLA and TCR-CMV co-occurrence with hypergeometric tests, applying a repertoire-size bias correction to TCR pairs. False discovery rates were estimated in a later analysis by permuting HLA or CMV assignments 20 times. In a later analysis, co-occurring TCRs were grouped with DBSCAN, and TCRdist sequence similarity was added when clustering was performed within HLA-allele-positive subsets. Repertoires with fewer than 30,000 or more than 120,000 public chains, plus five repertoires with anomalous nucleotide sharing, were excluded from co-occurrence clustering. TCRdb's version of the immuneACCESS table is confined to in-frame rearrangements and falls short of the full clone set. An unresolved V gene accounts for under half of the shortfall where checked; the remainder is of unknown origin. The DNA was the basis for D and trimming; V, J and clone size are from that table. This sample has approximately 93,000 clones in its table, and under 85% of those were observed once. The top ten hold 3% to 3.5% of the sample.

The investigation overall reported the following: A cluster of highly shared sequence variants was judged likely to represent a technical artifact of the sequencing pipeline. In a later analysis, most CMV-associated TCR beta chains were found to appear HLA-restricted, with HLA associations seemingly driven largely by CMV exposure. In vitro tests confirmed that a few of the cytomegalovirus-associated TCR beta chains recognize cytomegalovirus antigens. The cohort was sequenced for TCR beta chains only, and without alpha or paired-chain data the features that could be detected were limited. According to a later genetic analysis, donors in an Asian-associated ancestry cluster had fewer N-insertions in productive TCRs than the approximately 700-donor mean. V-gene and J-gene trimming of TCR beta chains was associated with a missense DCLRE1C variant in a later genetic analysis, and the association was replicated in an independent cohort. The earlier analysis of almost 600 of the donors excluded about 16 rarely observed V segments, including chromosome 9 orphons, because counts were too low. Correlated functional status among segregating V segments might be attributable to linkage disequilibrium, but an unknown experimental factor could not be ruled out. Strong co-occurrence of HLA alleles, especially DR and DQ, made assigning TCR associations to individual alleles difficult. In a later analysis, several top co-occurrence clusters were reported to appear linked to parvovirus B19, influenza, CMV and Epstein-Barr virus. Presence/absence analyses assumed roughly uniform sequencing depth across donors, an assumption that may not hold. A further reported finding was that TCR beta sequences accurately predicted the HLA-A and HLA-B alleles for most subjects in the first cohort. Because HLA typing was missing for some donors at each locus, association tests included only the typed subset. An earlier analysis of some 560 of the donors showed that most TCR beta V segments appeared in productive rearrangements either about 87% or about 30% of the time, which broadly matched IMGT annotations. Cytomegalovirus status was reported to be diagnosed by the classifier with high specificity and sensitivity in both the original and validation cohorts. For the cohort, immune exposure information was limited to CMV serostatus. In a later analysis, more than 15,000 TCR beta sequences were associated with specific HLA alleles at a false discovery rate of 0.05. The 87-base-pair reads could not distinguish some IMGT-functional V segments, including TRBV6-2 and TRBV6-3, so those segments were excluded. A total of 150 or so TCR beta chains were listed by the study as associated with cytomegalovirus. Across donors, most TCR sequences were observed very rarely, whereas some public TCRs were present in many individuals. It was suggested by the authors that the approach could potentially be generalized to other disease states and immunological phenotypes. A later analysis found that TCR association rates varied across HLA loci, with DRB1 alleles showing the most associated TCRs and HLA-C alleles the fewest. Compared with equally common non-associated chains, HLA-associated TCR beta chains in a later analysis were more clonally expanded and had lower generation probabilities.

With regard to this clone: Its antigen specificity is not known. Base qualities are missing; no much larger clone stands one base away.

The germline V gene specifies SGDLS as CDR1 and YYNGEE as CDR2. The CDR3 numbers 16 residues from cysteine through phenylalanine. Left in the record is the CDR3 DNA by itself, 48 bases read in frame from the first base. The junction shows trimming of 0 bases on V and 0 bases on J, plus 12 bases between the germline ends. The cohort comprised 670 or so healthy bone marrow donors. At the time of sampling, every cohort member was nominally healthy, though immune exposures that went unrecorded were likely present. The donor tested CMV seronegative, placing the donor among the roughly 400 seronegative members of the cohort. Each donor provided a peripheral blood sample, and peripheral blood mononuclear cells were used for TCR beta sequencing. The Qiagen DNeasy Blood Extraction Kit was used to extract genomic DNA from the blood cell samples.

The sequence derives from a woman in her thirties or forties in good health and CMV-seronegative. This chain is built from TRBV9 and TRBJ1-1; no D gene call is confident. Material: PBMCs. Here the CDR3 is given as CASSVDPGGMNTEAFF. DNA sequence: TGTGCCAGCAGCGTAGACCCCGGAGGCATGAACACTGAAGCTTTCTTT.